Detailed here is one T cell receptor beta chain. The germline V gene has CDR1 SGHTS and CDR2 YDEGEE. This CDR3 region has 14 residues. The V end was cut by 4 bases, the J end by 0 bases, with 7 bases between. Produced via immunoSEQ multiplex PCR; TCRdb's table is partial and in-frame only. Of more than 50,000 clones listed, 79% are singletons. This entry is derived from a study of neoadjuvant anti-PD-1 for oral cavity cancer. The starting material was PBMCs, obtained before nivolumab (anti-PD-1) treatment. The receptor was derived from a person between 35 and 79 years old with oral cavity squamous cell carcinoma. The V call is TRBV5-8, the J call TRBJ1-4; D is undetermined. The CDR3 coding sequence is TGTGCCAGCAGCATGAGGGCAACTAATGAAAAACTGTTTTTT. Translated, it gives CASSMRATNEKLFF.